A selection of T cell receptor beta chains follows, all from one sample in a study of neoadjuvant anti-PD-1 for oral cavity cancer. Sequencing was performed with immunoSEQ multiplex PCR; in TCRdb, only in-frame clones are kept and a portion is missing. The sample consists of roughly 8,900 clones, about 73% of them appearing once. The sample was PBMCs, taken after nivolumab (anti-PD-1) treatment. The receptors were gathered from a person between 40 and 85 years old with oral cavity squamous cell carcinoma. Both conserved end residues are part of each CDR3. The order of the fields is D gene, clone size, V gene, J gene, CDR3 DNA, CDR3 protein. The D gene is left open where the match is weak. The size field is filled for only some rows; it gives once, few, many or a size class.

TRBD1,few,TRBV7-2,TRBJ1-2,TGTGCCAGCAGCACTGCAGGGGGCGCTAATGGCTACACCTTC,CASSTAGGANGYTF
-,-,TRBV10-1,TRBJ2-3,TGCGCCAGCGTGATTAGCGGCACAGATACGCAGTATTTT,CASVISGTDTQYF
-,few,TRBV29-1,TRBJ1-1,TGCAGCCTCAAGGAGCCGGGAAACACTGAAGCTTTCTTT,CSLKEPGNTEAFF
TRBD1,once,TRBV19,TRBJ1-1,TGTGCCAGTATGAGTCAAGGGGGCCTGAGCACTGAAGCTTTCTTT,CASMSQGGLSTEAFF
-,-,TRBV2,TRBJ2-5,TGTGCCAGCAGTGCGGTGACCCAGTACTTC,CASSAVTQYF
TRBD1,-,TRBV5-1,TRBJ2-3,TGCGCCAGCAGCTTGGGGGACAGTACAGATACGCAGTATTTT,CASSLGDSTDTQYF
-,few,TRBV2,TRBJ1-4,TGTGCCAGCAGTGAAAAGGTTGGCCTGTTTTTT,CASSEKVGLFF
-,few,TRBV6-4,TRBJ1-2,TGTGCCAGCAGTGAGAGCGTTAGTCAGGGGTACGGCTACACCTTC,CASSESVSQGYGYTF
-,-,TRBV29-1,TRBJ1-1,TGCAGCGCCGGGGCCGACCTGAACACTGAAGCTTTCTTT,CSAGADLNTEAFF
TRBD1,few,TRBV4-1,TRBJ1-5,TGCGCCAGCAGCCAAGACCAAATACAGGGGGAACAGCCCCAGCATTTT,CASSQDQIQGEQPQHF
-,-,TRBV7-8,TRBJ2-7,TGTGCCAGCAGCTATAGAGGGGGCTCCTACGAGCAGTACTTC,CASSYRGGSYEQYF
-,-,TRBV30,TRBJ1-2,TGTGCCTGGAGTGGACAACAGGGATCGAAAGGCTACACCTTC,CAWSGQQGSKGYTF
-,once,TRBV5-8,TRBJ1-2,TGTGCCAGCAGCTTGGGGGGAGTCGGCGGCTACACCTTC,CASSLGGVGGYTF
-,-,TRBV18,TRBJ1-5,TGTGCCAGCTCACCGGACTCCAGGAATCAGCCCCAGCATTTT,CASSPDSRNQPQHF
-,-,TRBV6-4,TRBJ1-1,TGTGCCAGCAGAGAAGAGTTGAACACTGAAGCTTTCTTT,CASREELNTEAFF
TRBD2,-,TRBV5-1,TRBJ2-1,TGCGCCAGCAGTGTGGGGGACTACCTAGAGCAGTTCTTC,CASSVGDYLEQFF
-,-,TRBV27,TRBJ1-2,TGTGCCAGCAGTTTCCGACAGACTTATGGCTACACCTTC,CASSFRQTYGYTF
-,-,TRBV5-1,TRBJ2-7,TGCGCCAGCAGCTTGAGGGCAGCCTACGAGCAGTACTTC,CASSLRAAYEQYF
-,-,TRBV6-5,TRBJ2-5,TGTGCCAGCAGTTACTCCAGCGGGCGAGAGACCCAGTACTTC,CASSYSSGRETQYF
-,-,TRBV29-1,TRBJ1-2,TGCAGCGCTAACGTCTTCTATGGCTACACCTTC,CSANVFYGYTF
TRBD2,few,TRBV2,TRBJ2-1,TGTGCCAGCAGACCTAGAGGGACTAGTGCCTACAATGAGCAGTTCTTC,CASRPRGTSAYNEQFF
TRBD1,few,TRBV19,TRBJ1-4,TGTGCCAGTAGTATAAGGCAGGGGGCGAGATCGAGTGAAAAACTGTTTTTT,CASSIRQGARSSEKLFF
-,-,TRBV19,TRBJ2-2,TGTGCCAGTAGTACCCACGGTAGCACCGGGGAGCTGTTTTTT,CASSTHGSTGELFF
-,once,TRBV9,TRBJ1-2,TGTGCCAGCAGCGTACAGGGGAACTATGGCTACACCTTC,CASSVQGNYGYTF
TRBD2,-,TRBV2,TRBJ2-1,TGTGCCAGCAGGGCCTTTACACTAGCGGGCACCTCCTACAATGAGCAGTTCTTC,CASRAFTLAGTSYNEQFF
-,-,TRBV11-2,TRBJ2-3,TGTGCCAGCAGCTTATGGACAGATACGCAGTATTTT,CASSLWTDTQYF
-,-,TRBV6-1,TRBJ1-1,TGTGCCAGCAGTGTGACAGGCGTGAACACTGAAGCTTTCTTT,CASSVTGVNTEAFF
-,-,TRBV11-2,TRBJ2-5,TGTGCCAGCAGCTTAGGAGTTGTGGGGGAAGAGACCCAGTACTTC,CASSLGVVGEETQYF
-,-,TRBV15,TRBJ1-3,TGTGCCACCAGCCCGTTGGGAGACACCATATATTTT,CATSPLGDTIYF
TRBD2,few,TRBV5-1,TRBJ2-7,TGCGCCAGCAGCTTGGGCGCTAGCGGTGGCTCCTACGAGCAGTACTTC,CASSLGASGGSYEQYF
TRBD1,-,TRBV6-5,TRBJ2-2,TGTGCCAGCAGAAGCCAGGGGGCAGGAACCGGGGAGCTGTTTTTT,CASRSQGAGTGELFF
-,-,TRBV11-2,TRBJ1-1,TGTGCCAGCAGCTCATATGTAGGGGACACTGAAGCTTTCTTT,CASSSYVGDTEAFF
TRBD2,-,TRBV7-6,TRBJ2-1,TGTGCCAGCAGCCGATTGACTAGCGGGGGGGCAGGGGAGCAGTTCTTC,CASSRLTSGGAGEQFF
-,-,TRBV20-1,TRBJ1-2,TGCAGTGCTATAATCTATGGCTACACCTTC,CSAIIYGYTF
-,-,TRBV19,TRBJ2-6,TGTGCCAGTAGTATCCCGGGGGCTGGGGCCAACGTCCTGACTTTC,CASSIPGAGANVLTF
TRBD1,-,TRBV7-9,TRBJ2-4,TGTGCCAGCGAGGGGGCGTTCGGCAAAAACATTCAGTACTTC,CASEGAFGKNIQYF
-,-,TRBV7-9,TRBJ2-7,TGTGCCAGCAGCCCCAGGGACGGCTACTCCTACGAGCAGTACTTC,CASSPRDGYSYEQYF
TRBD1,-,TRBV5-1,TRBJ2-6,TGCGCCAGCAGCATCAGGGGGCCCATCTCTGGGGCCAACGTCCTGACTTTC,CASSIRGPISGANVLTF
-,-,TRBV7-2,TRBJ1-4,TGTGCCAGCAGCCCCTGGGCGGCCAATGAAAAACTGTTTTTT,CASSPWAANEKLFF
TRBD1,-,TRBV27,TRBJ2-7,TGTGCCAGCAGTCTGGGACAGGGGGCTATCTACGAGCAGTACTTC,CASSLGQGAIYEQYF